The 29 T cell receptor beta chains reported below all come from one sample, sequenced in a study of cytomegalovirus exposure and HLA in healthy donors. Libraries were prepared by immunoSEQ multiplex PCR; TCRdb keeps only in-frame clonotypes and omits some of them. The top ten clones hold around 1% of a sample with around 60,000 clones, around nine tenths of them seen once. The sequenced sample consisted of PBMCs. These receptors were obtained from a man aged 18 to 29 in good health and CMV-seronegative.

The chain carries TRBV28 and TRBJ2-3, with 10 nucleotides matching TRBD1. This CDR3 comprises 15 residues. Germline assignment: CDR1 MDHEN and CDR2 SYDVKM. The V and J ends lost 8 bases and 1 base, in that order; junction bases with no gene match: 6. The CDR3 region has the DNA TGTGCCAGCGGTTCCGGACAGGGGGGCACAGATACGCAGTATTTT. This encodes CASGSGQGGTDTQYF.

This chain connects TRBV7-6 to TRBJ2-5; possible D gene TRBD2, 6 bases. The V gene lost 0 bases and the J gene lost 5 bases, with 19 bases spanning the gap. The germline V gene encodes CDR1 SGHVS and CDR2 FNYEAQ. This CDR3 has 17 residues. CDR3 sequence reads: CASSLARGGNPGETQYF. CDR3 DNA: TGTGCCAGCAGCTTAGCGCGGGGAGGTAACCCCGGGGAGACCCAGTACTTC.

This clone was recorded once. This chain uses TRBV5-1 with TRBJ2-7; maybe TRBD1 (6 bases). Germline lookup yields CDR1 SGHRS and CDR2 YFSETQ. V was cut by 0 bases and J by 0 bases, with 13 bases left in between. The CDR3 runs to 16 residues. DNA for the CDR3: TGCGCCAGCAGCTTGGGGGGCGGACAGAGCTCCTACGAGCAGTACTTC. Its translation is CASSLGGGQSSYEQYF.

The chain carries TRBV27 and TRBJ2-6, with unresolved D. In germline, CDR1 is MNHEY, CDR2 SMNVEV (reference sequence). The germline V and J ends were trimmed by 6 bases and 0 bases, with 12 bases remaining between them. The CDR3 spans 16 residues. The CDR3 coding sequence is TGTGCCAGCAGCTTCGACATCCCCTCTGGGGCCAACGTCCTGACTTTC. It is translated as CASSFDIPSGANVLTF.

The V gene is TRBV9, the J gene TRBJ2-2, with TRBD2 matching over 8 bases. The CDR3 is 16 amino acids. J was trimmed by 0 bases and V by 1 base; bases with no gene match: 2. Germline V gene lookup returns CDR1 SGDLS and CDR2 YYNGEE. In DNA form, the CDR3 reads TGTGCCAGCAGCGTACCAGCGGGAGCGAACACCGGGGAGCTGTTTTTT. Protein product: CASSVPAGANTGELFF.

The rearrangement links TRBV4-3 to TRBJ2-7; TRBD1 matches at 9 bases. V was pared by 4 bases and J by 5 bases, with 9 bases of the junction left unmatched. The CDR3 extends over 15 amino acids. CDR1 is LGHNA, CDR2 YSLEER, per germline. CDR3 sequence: CASSRNRGLFDEQYF. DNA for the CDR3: TGCGCCAGCAGCCGAAACAGGGGGCTCTTCGACGAGCAGTACTTC.

The CDR3 coding sequence is TGTGCCAGCAGTGAAGGGTCAGGGGGCTGGAATCAGCCCCAGCATTTT. This codes for CASSEGSGGWNQPQHF. The rearrangement uses TRBV6-1 and TRBJ1-5; 8 bases are a match to TRBD1. The V segment lost 1 base and the J segment 4 bases; nucleotides outside the gene matches: 6. Germline CDR1 and CDR2: MNHNS and SASEGT. There are 16 residues in the CDR3.

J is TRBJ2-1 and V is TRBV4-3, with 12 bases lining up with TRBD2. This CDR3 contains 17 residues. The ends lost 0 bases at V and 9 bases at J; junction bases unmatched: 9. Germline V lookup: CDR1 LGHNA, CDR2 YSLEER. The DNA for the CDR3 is TGCGCCAGCAGCCAAGATCGACTAGCGGGAGTCATGATTGAGCAGTTCTTC. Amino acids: CASSQDRLAGVMIEQFF.

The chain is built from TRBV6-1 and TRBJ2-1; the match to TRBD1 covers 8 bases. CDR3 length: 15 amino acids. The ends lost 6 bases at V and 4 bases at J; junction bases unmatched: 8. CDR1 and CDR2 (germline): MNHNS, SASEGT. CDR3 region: CASREQGGGYNEQFF. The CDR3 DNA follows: TGTGCCAGCAGGGAACAGGGGGGAGGTTACAATGAGCAGTTCTTC.

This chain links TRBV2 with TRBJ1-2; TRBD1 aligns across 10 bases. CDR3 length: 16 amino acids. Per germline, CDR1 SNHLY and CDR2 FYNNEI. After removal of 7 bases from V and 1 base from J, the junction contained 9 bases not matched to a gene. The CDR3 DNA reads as TGTGCCAGCACCTTGACAGGGGGCGCTTTTAACTATGGCTACACCTTC. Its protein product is CASTLTGGAFNYGYTF. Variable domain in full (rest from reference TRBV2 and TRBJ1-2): EPEVTQTPSHQVTQMGQEVILRCVPISNHLYFYWYRQILGQKVEFLVSFYNNEISEKSEIFDDQFSVERPDGSNFTLKIRSTKLEDSAMYFCASTLTGGAFNYGYTFGSGTRLTVV.

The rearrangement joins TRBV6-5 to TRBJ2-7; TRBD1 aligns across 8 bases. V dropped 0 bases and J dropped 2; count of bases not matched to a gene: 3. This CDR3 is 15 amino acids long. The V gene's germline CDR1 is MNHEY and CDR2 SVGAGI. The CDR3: CASSYSRTGTYEQYF. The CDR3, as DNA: TGTGCCAGCAGTTACTCGAGGACAGGGACCTACGAGCAGTACTTC.

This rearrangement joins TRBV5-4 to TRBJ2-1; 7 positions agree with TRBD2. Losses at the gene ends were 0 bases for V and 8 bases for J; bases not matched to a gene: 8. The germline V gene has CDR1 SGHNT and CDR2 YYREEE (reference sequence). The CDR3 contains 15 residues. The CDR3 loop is CASSLEPSGVHEQFF. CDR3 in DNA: TGTGCCAGCAGCTTGGAGCCTAGCGGAGTCCATGAGCAGTTCTTC.

The CDR3 DNA is TGTGCCAGCAGCTCAGGGAACACTGAAGCTTTCTTT. This translates into CASSSGNTEAFF. The rearrangement links TRBV6-5 to TRBJ1-1; D is unclear. Trimming took 6 bases from V and 1 from J, leaving 6 bases between them. The length of the CDR3 is 12 residues. Germline V gives CDR1 MNHEY, CDR2 SVGAGI.

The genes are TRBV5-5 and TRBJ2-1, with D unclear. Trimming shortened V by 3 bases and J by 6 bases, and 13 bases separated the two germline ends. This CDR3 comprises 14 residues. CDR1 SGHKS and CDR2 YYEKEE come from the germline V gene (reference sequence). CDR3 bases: TGTGCCAGCAGCTCACGACGGGTAGTCAATGAGCAGTTCTTC. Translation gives CASSSRRVVNEQFF.

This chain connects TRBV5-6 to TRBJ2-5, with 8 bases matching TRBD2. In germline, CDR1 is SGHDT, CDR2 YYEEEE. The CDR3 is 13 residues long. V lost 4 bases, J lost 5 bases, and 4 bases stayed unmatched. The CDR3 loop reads CASSPRGAETQYF. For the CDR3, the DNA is TGTGCCAGCAGCCCGCGGGGGGCGGAGACCCAGTACTTC.

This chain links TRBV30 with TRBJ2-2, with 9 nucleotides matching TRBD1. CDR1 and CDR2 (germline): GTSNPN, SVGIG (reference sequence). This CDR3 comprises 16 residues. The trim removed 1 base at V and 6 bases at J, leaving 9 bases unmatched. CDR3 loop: CAWSGLRTGVAGELFF. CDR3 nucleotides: TGTGCCTGGAGTGGATTACGGACAGGGGTGGCCGGGGAGCTGTTTTTT.

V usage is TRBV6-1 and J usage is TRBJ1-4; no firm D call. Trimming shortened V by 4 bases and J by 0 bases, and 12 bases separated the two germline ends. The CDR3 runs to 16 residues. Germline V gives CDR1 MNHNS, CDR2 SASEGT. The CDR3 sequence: CASSGRAPPTNEKLFF. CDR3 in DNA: TGTGCCAGCAGTGGCCGCGCACCTCCAACTAATGAAAAACTGTTTTTT.

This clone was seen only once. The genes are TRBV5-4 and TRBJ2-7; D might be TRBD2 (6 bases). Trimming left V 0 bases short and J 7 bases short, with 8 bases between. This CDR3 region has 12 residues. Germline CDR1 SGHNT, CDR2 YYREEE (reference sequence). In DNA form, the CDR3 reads TGTGCCAGCAGCTTGGGTCGGGAGGAGCAGTACTTC. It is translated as CASSLGREEQYF.

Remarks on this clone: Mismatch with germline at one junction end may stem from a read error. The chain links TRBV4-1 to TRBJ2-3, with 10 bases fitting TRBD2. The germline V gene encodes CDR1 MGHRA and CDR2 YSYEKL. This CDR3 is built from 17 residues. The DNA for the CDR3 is TGCGCCAGCAGCCAAGGCGTACTAGCGGGATATTCAGATATGCAGTATTTT. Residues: CASSQGVLAGYSDMQYF.

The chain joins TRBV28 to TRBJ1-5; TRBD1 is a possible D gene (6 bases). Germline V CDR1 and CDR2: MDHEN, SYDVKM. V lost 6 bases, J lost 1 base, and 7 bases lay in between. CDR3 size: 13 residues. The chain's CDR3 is CASRDRSNQPQHF. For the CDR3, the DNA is TGTGCCAGCAGGGACAGAAGCAATCAGCCCCAGCATTTT.

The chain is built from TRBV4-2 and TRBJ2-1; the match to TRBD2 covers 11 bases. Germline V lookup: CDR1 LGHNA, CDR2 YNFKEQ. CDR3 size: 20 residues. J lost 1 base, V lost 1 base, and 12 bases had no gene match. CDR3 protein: CASSQVLGLLAGGSYNEQFF. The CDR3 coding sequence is TGTGCCAGCAGCCAAGTTCTCGGGTTGCTAGCGGGAGGTTCCTACAATGAGCAGTTCTTC.

The CDR3 reads CAWSARGKGGYTF. The CDR3 DNA is TGTGCCTGGAGTGCCAGGGGCAAGGGGGGCTACACCTTC. The rearrangement uses TRBV30 and TRBJ1-2, with TRBD1 as a possible D gene (6 bases). This CDR3 comprises 13 residues. Germline CDR1 reads GTSNPN; CDR2 reads SVGIG (reference sequence). V lost 1 base, J lost 8 bases, and 14 bases lay in between.

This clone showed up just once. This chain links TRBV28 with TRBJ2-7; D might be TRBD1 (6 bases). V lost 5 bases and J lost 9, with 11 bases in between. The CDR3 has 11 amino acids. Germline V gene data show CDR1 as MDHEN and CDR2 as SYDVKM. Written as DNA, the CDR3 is TGTGCCAGCAGTACAGGGAGCGGGCAGTACTTC. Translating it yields CASSTGSGQYF.

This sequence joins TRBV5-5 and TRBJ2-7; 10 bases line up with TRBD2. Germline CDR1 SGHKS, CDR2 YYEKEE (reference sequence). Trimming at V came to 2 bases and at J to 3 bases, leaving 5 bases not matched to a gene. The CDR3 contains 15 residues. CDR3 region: CASSFLLAGDYEQYF. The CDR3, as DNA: TGTGCCAGCAGCTTCCTCCTAGCGGGAGACTACGAGCAGTACTTC.

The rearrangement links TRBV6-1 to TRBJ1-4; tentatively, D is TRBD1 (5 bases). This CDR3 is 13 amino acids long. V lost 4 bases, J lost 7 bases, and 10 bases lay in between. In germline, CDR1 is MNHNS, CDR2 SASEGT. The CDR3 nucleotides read TGTGCCAGCAGTGGAGGAGGGGCTGAAAAACTGTTTTTT. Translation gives CASSGGGAEKLFF.

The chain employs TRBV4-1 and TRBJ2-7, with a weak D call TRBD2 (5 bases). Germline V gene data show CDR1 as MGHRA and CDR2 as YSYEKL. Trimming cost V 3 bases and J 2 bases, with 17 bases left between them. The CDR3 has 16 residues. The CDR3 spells CASSHSSSSGAYEQYF. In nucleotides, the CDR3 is TGCGCCAGCAGCCATTCTTCTAGCTCTGGGGCCTACGAGCAGTACTTC.

CDR3 nucleotides: TGTGCCAGCAGCTTAGACAGGGGCTACGAGCAGTACTTC. It is translated as CASSLDRGYEQYF. The J gene is TRBJ2-7, the V gene TRBV7-9; 7 nucleotides align to TRBD1. The CDR3 loop spans 13 amino acids. Per germline, CDR1 SEHNR and CDR2 FQNEAQ (reference sequence). The trim removed 1 base at V and 3 bases at J, leaving 0 bases unmatched.

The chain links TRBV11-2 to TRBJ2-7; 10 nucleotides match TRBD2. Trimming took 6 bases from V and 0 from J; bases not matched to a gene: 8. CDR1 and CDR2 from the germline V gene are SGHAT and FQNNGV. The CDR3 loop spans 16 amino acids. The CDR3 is CASSYRSGRSSYEQYF. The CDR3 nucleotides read TGTGCCAGCAGTTACCGTAGCGGGAGGAGCTCCTACGAGCAGTACTTC.

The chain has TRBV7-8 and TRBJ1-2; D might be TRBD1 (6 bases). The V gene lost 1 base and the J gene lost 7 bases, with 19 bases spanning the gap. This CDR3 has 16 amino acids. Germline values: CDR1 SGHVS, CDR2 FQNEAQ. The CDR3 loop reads CASSLEGAGASPGYTF. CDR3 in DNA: TGTGCCAGCAGCTTAGAAGGGGCAGGGGCCTCGCCTGGCTACACCTTC.